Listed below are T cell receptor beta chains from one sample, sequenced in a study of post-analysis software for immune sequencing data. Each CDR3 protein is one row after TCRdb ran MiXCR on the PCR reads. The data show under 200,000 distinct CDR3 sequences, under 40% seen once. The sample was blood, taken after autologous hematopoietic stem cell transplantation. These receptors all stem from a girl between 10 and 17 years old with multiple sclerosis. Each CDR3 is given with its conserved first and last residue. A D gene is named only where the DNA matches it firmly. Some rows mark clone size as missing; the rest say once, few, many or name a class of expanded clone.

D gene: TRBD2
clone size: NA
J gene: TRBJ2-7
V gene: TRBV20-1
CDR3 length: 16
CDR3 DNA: TGCAGTGCTAGAGGGGGCCGGCGGGAGCCCCCCTACGAGCAGTACTTC
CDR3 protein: CSARGGRREPPYEQYF

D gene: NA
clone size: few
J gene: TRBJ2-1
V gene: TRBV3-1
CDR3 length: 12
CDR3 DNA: TGTGCCAGCAGCGGAGAGATCAATGAGCAGTTCTTC
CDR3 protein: CASSGEINEQFF

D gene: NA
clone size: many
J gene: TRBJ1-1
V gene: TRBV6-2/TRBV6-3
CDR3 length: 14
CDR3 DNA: TGTGCCAGCAGAGGGGGGACGAAGAACACTGAAGCTTTCTTT
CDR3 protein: CASRGGTKNTEAFF

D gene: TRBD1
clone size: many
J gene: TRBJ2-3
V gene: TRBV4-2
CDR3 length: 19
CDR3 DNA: TGTGCCAGCAGCCAAGCACCCGACCCCGGACAGGGTCCCACAGATACGCAGTATTTT
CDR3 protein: CASSQAPDPGQGPTDTQYF

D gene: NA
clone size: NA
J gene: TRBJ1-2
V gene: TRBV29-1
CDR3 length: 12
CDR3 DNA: TGCAGCGGCGGGGCGGTGAACTATGGCTACACCTTC
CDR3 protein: CSGGAVNYGYTF

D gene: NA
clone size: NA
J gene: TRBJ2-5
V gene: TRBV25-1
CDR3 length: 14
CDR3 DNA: TGTGCCAGCGCCCTTTTCGGAGGGGGAGAGACCCAGTACTTC
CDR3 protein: CASALFGGGETQYF

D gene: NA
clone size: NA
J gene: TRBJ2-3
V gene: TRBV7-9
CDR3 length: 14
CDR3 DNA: TGTGCCAGCAGCCCCAGATCGAATTCAGATACGCAGTATTTT
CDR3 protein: CASSPRSNSDTQYF

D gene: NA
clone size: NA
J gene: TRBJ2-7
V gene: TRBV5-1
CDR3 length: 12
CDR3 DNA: TGCGCCAGCAGCTTGGATTACTACGAGCAGTACTTC
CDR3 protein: CASSLDYYEQYF

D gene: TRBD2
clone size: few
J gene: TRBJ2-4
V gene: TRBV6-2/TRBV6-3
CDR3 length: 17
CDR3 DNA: TGTGCCAGCAGTTACTCTCTCGCGGGAGACGGTATAGGCATTCAGTACTTC
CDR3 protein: CASSYSLAGDGIGIQYF

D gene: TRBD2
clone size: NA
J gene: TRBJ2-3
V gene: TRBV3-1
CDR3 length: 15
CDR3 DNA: TGTGCCAGCAGCCTACTAGCGACCGACACAGATACGCAGTATTTT
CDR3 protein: CASSLLATDTDTQYF

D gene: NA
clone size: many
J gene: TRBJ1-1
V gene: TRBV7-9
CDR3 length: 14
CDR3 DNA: TGTGCCAGCAGCCTGACGGCCGGAGGGGGTGAAGCTTTCTTT
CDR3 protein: CASSLTAGGGEAFF

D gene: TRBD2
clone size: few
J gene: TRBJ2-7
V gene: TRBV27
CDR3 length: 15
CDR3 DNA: TGTGCCAGTAATATAGCGGGAGGGCCTTGGTACGAGCAGTACTTC
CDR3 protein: CASNIAGGPWYEQYF

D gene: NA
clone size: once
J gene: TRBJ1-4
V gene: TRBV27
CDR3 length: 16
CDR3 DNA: TGTGCCAGCAGTTTATTAGCTCCGGGGGCAACGGAAAAACTGTTTTTT
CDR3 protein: CASSLLAPGATEKLFF

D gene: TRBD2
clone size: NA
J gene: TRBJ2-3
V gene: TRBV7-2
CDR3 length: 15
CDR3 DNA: TGTGCCAGCAGCCCCCGGGACTACCGCACAGATACGCAGTATTTT
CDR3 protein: CASSPRDYRTDTQYF

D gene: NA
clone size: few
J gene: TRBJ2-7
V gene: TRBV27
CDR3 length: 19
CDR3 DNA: TGTGCCAGCAGCCTTCGTTATCGGGGTAGCGGAATGGCCTACTACGAGCAGTACTTC
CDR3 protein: CASSLRYRGSGMAYYEQYF

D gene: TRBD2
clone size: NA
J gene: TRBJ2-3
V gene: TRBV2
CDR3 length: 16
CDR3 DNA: TGTGCCAGCACCAACGGACTAGCGGCAACCACAGATACGCAGTATTTT
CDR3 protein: CASTNGLAATTDTQYF

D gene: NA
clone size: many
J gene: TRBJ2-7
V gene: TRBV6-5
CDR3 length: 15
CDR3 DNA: TGTGCCAGCAGTTACTCGAGAAAGCCGTGGTACGGGCAGTACTTC
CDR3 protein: CASSYSRKPWYGQYF

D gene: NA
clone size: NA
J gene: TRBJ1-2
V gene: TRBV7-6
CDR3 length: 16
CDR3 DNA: TGTGCCAGCAGCTTAGGGGGGACAAGGATGAACTATGGCTACACCTTC
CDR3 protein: CASSLGGTRMNYGYTF

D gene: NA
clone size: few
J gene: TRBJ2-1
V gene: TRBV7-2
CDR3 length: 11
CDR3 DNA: TGTGCCAGCAGCCGGTACAATGAGCAGTTCTTC
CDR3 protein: CASSRYNEQFF

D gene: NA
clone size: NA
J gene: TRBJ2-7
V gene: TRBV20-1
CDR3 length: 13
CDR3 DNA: TGCAGTGCTAGAGTATGGCAGCCCTCAGAGCAGTACTTC
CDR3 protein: CSARVWQPSEQYF

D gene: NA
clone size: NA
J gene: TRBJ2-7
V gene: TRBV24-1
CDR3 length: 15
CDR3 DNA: TGTGCCACCAAAACTACTCACCTCAACTCCTACGAGCAGTACTTC
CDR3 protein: CATKTTHLNSYEQYF

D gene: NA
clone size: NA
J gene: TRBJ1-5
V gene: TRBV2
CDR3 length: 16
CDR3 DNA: TGTGCCAGCAGTGTCCACCCACGGGTGGGGAATCAGCCCCAGCATTTT
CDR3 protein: CASSVHPRVGNQPQHF

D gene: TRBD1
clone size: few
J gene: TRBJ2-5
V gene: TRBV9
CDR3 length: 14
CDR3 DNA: TGTGCCAGCAGCGCCTGGGACAGAGAAGAGACCCAGTACTTC
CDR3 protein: CASSAWDREETQYF

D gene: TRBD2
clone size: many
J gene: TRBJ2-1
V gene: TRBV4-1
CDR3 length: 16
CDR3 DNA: TGCGCCAGCAGCCAGATCGGCGTAGCGGGAGGGACTGAGCAGTTCTTC
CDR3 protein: CASSQIGVAGGTEQFF

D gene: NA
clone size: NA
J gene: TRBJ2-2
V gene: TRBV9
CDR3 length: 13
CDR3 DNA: TGTGCCAGCAGCCCAGGGACGGCCGGGGAGCTGTTTTTT
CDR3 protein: CASSPGTAGELFF

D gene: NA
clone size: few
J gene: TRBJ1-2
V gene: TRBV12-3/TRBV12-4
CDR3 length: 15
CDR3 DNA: TGTGCCAGCATCCCCCGGGGCAGGGCGGACTATGGCTACACCTTC
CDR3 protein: CASIPRGRADYGYTF

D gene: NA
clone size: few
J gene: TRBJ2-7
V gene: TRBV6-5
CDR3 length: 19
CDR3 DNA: TGTGCCAGCAGTTCACAGCAAAGTAGCTCACGGACAGATTGGTACGAGCAGTACTTC
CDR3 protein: CASSSQQSSSRTDWYEQYF

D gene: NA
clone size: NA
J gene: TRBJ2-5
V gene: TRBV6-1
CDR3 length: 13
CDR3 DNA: TGTGCCAGCAGTGACTATCCCAAAGAGACCCAGTACTTC
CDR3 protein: CASSDYPKETQYF

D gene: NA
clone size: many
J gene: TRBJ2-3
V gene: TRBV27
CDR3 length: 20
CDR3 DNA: TGTGCCAGCAGTCAAAACCTTGTGCGGGACGAGTTCTTGGGCACAGATACGCAGTATTTT
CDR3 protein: CASSQNLVRDEFLGTDTQYF

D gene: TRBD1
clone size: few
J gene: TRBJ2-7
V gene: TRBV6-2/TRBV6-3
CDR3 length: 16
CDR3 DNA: TGTGCCAGCAGCCTCACCACACGGACAGGCCCCTACGAGCAGTACTTC
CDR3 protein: CASSLTTRTGPYEQYF

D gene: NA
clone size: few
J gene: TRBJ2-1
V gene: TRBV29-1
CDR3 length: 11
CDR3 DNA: TGCAGCGGGACTACCTACAATGAGCAGTTCTTC
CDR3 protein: CSGTTYNEQFF

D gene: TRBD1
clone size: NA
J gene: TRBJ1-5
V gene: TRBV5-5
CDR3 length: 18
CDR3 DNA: TGTGCCAGCAGCCTAAGCCCGCGAGGGACAGATAGCAATCAGCCCCAGCATTTT
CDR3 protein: CASSLSPRGTDSNQPQHF

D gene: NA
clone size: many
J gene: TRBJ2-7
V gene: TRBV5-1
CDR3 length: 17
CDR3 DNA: TGCGCCAGCAGCTTGCGAGGTGCAGGGATAGGGGCCTACGAGCAGTACTTC
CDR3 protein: CASSLRGAGIGAYEQYF

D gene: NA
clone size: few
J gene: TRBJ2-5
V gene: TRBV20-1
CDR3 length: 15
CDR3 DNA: TGCAGTGCTAGAGATACGGGGAGGTCCTTAGCGACCCAGTACTTC
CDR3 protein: CSARDTGRSLATQYF

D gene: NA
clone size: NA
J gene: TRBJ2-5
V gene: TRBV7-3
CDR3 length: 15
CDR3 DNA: TGTGCCAGCAGCTCAGGACAGGGAGGGAAAGAGACCCAGTACTTC
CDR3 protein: CASSSGQGGKETQYF

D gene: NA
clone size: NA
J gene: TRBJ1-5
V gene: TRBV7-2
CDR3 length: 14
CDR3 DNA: TGTGCCAGCAGCCTCGCGGCAAGCAATCAGCCCCAGCATTTT
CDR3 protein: CASSLAASNQPQHF

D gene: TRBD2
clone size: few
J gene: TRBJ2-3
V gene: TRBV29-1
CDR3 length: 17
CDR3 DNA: TGCAGCGTTGAAATCGGGCGGGCGGGAGTTGGCACAGATACGCAGTATTTT
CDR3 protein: CSVEIGRAGVGTDTQYF

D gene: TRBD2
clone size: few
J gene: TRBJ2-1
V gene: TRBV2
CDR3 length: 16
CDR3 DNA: TGTGCCAGCATTTTTAGCGGGGGAAGCTCCTACAATGAGCAGTTCTTC
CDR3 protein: CASIFSGGSSYNEQFF

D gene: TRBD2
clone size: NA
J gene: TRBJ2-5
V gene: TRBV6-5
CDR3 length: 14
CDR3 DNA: TGTGCCAGCAGACTAGGACTAGCGGAGGGGATCCAGTACTTC
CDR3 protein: CASRLGLAEGIQYF

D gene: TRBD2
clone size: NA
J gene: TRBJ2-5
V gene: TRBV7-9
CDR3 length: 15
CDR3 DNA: TGTGCCAGCGGCGCCCCGACTAGCGTGCGAGAGACCCAGTACTTC
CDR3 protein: CASGAPTSVRETQYF

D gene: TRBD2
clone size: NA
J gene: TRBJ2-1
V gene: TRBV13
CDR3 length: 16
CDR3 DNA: TGTGCCAGCAGCGGCCGACTAGCGGAGACCTACAATGAGCAGTTCTTC
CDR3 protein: CASSGRLAETYNEQFF

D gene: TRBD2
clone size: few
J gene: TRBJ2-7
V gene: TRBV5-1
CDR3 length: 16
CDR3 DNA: TGCGCCAGCAGCAGGACGACTAGCGGGAGTCTAGGCGAGCAGTACTTC
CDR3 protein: CASSRTTSGSLGEQYF

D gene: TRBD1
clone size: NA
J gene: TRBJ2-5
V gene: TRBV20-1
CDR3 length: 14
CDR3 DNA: TGCAGTGCTCGCGCCGGGACAGGCGAAGAGACCCAGTACTTC
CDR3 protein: CSARAGTGEETQYF

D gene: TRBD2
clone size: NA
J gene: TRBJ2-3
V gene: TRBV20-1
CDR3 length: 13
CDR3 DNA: TGCAATGCCCAACTAGCGTATACAGATACGCAGTATTTT
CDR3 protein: CNAQLAYTDTQYF

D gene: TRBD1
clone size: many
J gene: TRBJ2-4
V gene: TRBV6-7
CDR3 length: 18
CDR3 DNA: TGTGCCAGCAGCCCCTTTACAGGGGGCGGGCTGGTCGAAAACATTCAGTACTTC
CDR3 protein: CASSPFTGGGLVENIQYF

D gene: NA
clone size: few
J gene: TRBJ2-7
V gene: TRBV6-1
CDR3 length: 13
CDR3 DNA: TGTGCCAGCAGTACCGCTTTCTCCTACGAGCAGTACTTC
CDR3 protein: CASSTAFSYEQYF

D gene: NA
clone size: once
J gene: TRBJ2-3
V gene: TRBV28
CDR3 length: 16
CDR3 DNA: TGTGCCAGCAGTTCTTCAGGGGCAGGAGGAACAGATACGCAGTATTTT
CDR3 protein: CASSSSGAGGTDTQYF

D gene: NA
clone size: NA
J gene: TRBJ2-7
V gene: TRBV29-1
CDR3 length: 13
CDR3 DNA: TGCAGCGTCGGCTCGGGGATTACCTACGAGCAGTACTTC
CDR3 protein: CSVGSGITYEQYF

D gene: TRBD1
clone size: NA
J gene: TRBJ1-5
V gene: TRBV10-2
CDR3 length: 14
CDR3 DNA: TGCGCCAGCTCTCTGACAGGGGGGGAGCAGCCCCAGCATTTT
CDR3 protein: CASSLTGGEQPQHF

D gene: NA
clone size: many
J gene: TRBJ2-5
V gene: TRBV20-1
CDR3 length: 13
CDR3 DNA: TGCAGTGCTAGGGGACACCTCCAAGAGACCCAGTACTTC
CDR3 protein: CSARGHLQETQYF

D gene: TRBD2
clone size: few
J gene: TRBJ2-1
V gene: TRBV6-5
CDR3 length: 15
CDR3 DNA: TGTGCCAGCAGTTACGGTGCTAGCGGGAGGGTTGAGCAGTTCTTC
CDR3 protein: CASSYGASGRVEQFF

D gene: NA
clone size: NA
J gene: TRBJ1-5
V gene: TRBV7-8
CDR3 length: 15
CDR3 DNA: TGTGCCAGCAGCTTAGAAAGAGGGGGCAATCAGCCCCAGCATTTT
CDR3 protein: CASSLERGGNQPQHF